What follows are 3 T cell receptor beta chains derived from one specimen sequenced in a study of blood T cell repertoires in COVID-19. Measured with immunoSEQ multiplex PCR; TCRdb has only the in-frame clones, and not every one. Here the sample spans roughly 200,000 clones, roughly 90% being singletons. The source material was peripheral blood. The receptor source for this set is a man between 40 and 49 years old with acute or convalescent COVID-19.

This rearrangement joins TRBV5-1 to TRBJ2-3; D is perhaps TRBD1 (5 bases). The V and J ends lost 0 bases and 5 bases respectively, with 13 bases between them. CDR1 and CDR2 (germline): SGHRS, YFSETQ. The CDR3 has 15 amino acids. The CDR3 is CASSLGQGLGDTQYF. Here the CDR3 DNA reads TGCGCCAGCAGCTTGGGTCAGGGTCTTGGAGATACGCAGTATTTT.

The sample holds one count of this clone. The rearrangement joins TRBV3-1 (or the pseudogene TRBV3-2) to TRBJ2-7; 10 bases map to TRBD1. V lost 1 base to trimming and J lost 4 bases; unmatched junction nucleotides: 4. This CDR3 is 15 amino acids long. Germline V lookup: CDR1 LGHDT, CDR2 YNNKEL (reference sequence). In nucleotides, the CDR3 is TGTGCCAGCAGCCAAGGACAGGGGGCGGCTTACGAGCAGTACTTC. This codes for CASSQGQGAAYEQYF.

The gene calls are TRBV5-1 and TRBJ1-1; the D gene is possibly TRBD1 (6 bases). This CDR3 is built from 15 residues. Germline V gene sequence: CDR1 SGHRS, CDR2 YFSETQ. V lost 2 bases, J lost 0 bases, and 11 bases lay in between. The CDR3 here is CASSFQGLLNTEAFF. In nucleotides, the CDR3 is TGCGCCAGCAGCTTTCAGGGGCTACTGAACACTGAAGCTTTCTTT.